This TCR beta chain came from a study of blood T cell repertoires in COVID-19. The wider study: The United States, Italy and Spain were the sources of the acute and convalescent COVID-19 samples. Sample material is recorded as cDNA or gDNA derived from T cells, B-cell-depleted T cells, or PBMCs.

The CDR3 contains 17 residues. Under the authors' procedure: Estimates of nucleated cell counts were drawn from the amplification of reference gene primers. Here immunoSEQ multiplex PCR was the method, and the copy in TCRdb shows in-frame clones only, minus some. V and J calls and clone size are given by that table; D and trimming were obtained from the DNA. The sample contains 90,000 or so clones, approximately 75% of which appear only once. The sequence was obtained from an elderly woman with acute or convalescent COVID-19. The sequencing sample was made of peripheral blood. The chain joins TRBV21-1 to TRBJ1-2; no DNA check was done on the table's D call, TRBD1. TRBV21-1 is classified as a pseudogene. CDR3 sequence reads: CASSKRGERQGWKGYTF. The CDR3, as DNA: TGTGCCAGCAGCAAACGGGGAGAACGACAGGGTTGGAAGGGCTACACCTTC.